The present entry profiles one T cell receptor (beta chain) with its context. Its cognate antigen is unknown. This CDR3 has 16 amino acids. The V and J ends lost 0 bases and 2 bases, in that order; junction bases with no gene match: 7. From germline, CDR1 is WNHNN and CDR2 SYGVQD (reference sequence). The table came from immunoSEQ multiplex PCR; TCRdb's copy has only in-frame clones and leaves some out. This repertoire includes under 150,000 clones. This entry comes from a study of T cell responses to AZD1222 COVID-19 vaccine. The study, taken as a whole, reports: AZD1222 recipients seropositive at baseline numbered only five or six.

The sequence was obtained from an adult in good health. The chain recombines TRBV10-1 with TRBJ2-7; the match to TRBD2 covers 7 bases. The sample consisted of peripheral blood. This CDR3 is CASSESASGLTYEQYF. The CDR3 DNA sequence: TGCGCCAGCAGTGAGTCTGCTAGCGGACTTACCTACGAGCAGTACTTC.